This T cell receptor beta chain stems from a study of blood T cell repertoires in COVID-19. Study details: Whether acute or convalescent, the COVID-19 samples came from the United States, Italy and Spain. Sources were T cells, B-cell-depleted T cells, or PBMCs; the material itself was cDNA or gDNA.

Authors' data handling: Amplification with reference gene primers provided the estimates of nucleated cell counts. Profiled with immunoSEQ multiplex PCR; TCRdb holds only in-frame clones, not every one. V and J calls and clone size are those listed in that table; D and trimming were worked out from the DNA. The sample shows 90,000 to 120,000 clones, over 75% of them seen only once. This clone was picked up a small number of times. V lost 4 bases and J lost 6; bases outside the gene matches: 9. The CDR3 runs 17 residues. CDR1 and CDR2 from the germline V gene are MGHDK and SYGVNS. The chain couples TRBV25-1 to TRBJ2-1, with 13 bases matching TRBD2. This clonotype originated in a human donor in a cohort sampled during active COVID-19. The sequenced sample was peripheral blood. Here the CDR3 reads CASSGSGTSGAINEQFF. The CDR3 DNA follows: TGTGCCAGCAGTGGATCCGGGACTAGCGGGGCCATCAATGAGCAGTTCTTC.